This note documents a single T cell receptor beta chain sequence. The data originate from a study of CD8 T cells in Susac syndrome. Per germline, CDR1 MNHNS and CDR2 SASEGT. The CDR3 contains 13 residues. Trimming shortened V by 4 bases and J by 11 bases, and 15 bases separated the two germline ends. The authors reverse transcribed roughly 0.5 to 1 ug RNA with random hexamers. MiXCR, run by TCRdb on the immunoSEQ multiplex PCR reads, gives a single entry per CDR3 protein. The table includes roughly 120,000 distinct CDR3 sequences, 85% to 95% detected once. The sample consisted of CD4+ T cells from PBMCs. The chain links TRBV6-1 to TRBJ1-5; possible D gene TRBD1, 5 bases. This TCR was recovered from a human donor with multiple sclerosis. The CDR3, as DNA: TGTGCCAGCAGTGCGGGGCTAGGGGAAACCCAGCATTTT. Translated, it gives CASSAGLGETQHF.